This T cell receptor beta chain stems from a study of PD-1 blockade in mismatch repair-deficient tumors. A word on this clone: Its antigen is still unknown.

Sequencing was performed with immunoSEQ multiplex PCR; in TCRdb, only in-frame clones are kept and a portion is missing. The table shows around 9,200 clones, with about 90% occurring only once. Time point specified: roughly ten-day in vitro stimulation with candidate mutation-associated neoantigen peptide 1. Germline V gene sequence: CDR1 SGDLS, CDR2 YYNGEE. CDR3 length: 15 amino acids. After removal of 3 bases from V and 5 bases from J, the junction contained 10 bases not matched to a gene. The TCR was taken from an adult with mismatch repair-deficient cancer. V is TRBV9 and J is TRBJ2-7; 8 bases are a match to TRBD2. The specimen comprised cells cultured in vitro, sampled from a patient treated with pembrolizumab. CDR3 coding DNA: TGTGCCAGCAGCGCAAGACTAGCGAGGATCCACGAGCAGTACTTC. This sequence encodes CASSARLARIHEQYF.